Below are 19 T cell receptor beta chains sequenced from a single sample in a study of regulatory T cells in long-lasting Graves disease. Time point denoted: newly diagnosed GD, antithyroid drugs for less than 3 months. The TCR library was made from RNA extracted from PBMCs. In building TCR beta libraries, iRepertoire HTBI primers were used together with Arm-PCR of CDR3 regions. One entry per CDR3 protein results from TCRdb running MiXCR on the multiplex PCR reads. Of 440,000 or so distinct CDR3 sequences in the sample, about 15% were seen once. These same records also appear under a second study, on T cells in Graves' hyperthyroidism and ophthalmopathy.

This specimen consisted of peripheral blood mononuclear cells (PBMCs), obtained at new diagnosis, from a patient treated with antithyroid drugs. Receptor source: a woman aged 25 to 45 with Graves disease.

This clonotype was seen a handful of times. This chain connects TRBV12-3 or TRBV12-4 to TRBJ2-7; D gene unclear. This CDR3 spans 12 amino acids. Trimming cost V 3 bases and J 4 bases, with 7 bases left between them. Here the CDR3 reads CASSFMRYEQYF. Written as DNA, the CDR3 is TGTGCCAGCAGTTTCATGAGGTACGAGCAGTACTTC.

The chain employs TRBV5-1 and TRBJ2-5, with 8 bases matching TRBD2. The CDR3 sequence is 15 residues long. Per germline, CDR1 SGHRS and CDR2 YFSETQ. J gave up 1 base and V 4 bases, and 6 bases lay outside the gene matches. The CDR3 DNA reads as TGCGCCAGCAGCCCCCGGGGGGGGCTCCAAGAGACCCAGTACTTC. It codes for CASSPRGGLQETQYF.

The sample holds many counts of this clonotype. The rearrangement uses TRBV10-3 and TRBJ2-1; 8 nucleotides match TRBD2. Germline lookup yields CDR1 ENHRY and CDR2 SYGVKD. The CDR3 loop spans 14 amino acids. The V and J ends lost 2 bases and 8 bases, in that order; junction bases with no gene match: 5. The CDR3 is CAISEGLATDEQFF. CDR3 coding DNA: TGTGCCATCAGTGAGGGACTAGCAACAGATGAGCAGTTCTTC.

There are many counts of this clonotype. The chain links TRBV6-2 or TRBV6-3 to TRBJ2-1; 7 bases are a match to TRBD2. This CDR3 has 16 residues. CDR1 is MNHEY, CDR2 SVGEGT, per germline. Trimming cost V 5 bases and J 8 bases; bases outside gene matches: 15. The CDR3 nucleotides read TGTGCCAGCAGTCCCCTAGGAGGGAGGGTGGTCGATGAGCAGTTCTTC. As protein: CASSPLGGRVVDEQFF.

The J gene is TRBJ2-5, the V gene TRBV5-1; no reliable D call. Trimming took off 0 bases at V and 5 bases at J, with 5 bases between the two ends. In germline, CDR1 is SGHRS, CDR2 YFSETQ. The CDR3 covers 12 residues. CDR3 DNA: TGCGCCAGCAGCTTGGCGTTTGAGACCCAGTACTTC. Translated, it gives CASSLAFETQYF. The variable domain in full, completed from reference TRBV5-1 and TRBJ2-5, reads KAGVTQTPRYLIKTRGQQVTLSCSPISGHRSVSWYQQTPGQGLQFLFEYFSETQRNKGNFPGRFSGRQFSNSRSEMNVSTLELGDSALYLCASSLAFETQYFGPGTRLLVL.

The J gene is TRBJ1-2, the V gene TRBV10-3; D is unresolved. The CDR3 has 14 amino acids. The V and J ends lost 6 bases and 2 bases respectively, with 13 bases between them. In germline, CDR1 is ENHRY, CDR2 SYGVKD. The CDR3 reads CAIRALSENYGYTF. The CDR3 DNA is TGTGCCATCAGGGCCTTATCGGAAAACTATGGCTACACCTTC.

In this sample, this clonotype turned up many times. CDR3 DNA: TGTGCCTGGAGTGGGGCGTCTGAGACCCAGTACTTC. Amino acid sequence: CAWSGASETQYF. The genes are TRBV30 and TRBJ2-5; D not resolved. Germline CDR1 is GTSNPN and CDR2 is SVGIG (reference sequence). This CDR3 spans 12 amino acids. With 1 base removed from V and 5 bases from J, the gap between germline ends came to 8 bases. The full variable domain, rest sourced from reference TRBV30 and TRBJ2-5, is SQTIHQWPATLVQPVGSPLSLECTVEGTSNPNLYWYRQAAGRGLQLLFYSVGIGQISSEVPQNLSASRPQDRQFILSSKKLLLSDSGFYLCAWSGASETQYFGPGTRLLVL.

Only a few counts were recorded for this clonotype. V is TRBV30 and J is TRBJ2-1; D gene uncertain. CDR1 is GTSNPN, CDR2 SVGIG, per germline (reference sequence). This CDR3 is 12 amino acids long. V was clipped by 1 base and J by 6 bases, with 7 bases between them. The CDR3 bases are TGTGCCTGGAGTGGCACCCTCAATGAGCAGTTCTTC. Protein product: CAWSGTLNEQFF.

The chain employs TRBV6-2 or TRBV6-3 and TRBJ2-7; possible D gene TRBD2, 5 bases. V lost 8 bases, J lost 2 bases, and 13 bases lay in between. Germline-derived CDR1 and CDR2 are MNHEY and SVGEGT. This CDR3 comprises 13 residues. CDR3 region: CASRGRPTYEQYF. The CDR3 nucleotides read TGTGCCAGCCGAGGGCGGCCTACCTACGAGCAGTACTTC.

As regards this clonotype: One end of the junction fails to match germline, which may point to a read error. J is TRBJ1-1 and V is TRBV30; possibly TRBD1 for D (6 bases). The CDR3 is made up of 14 amino acids. Germline V gene data show CDR1 as GTSNPN and CDR2 as SVGIG (reference sequence). The CDR3 nucleotides are TGTGCCTGTACTCAGGGGACCACGAACACTGGAGCTTTCTTT. This codes for CACTQGTTNTGAFF.

J is TRBJ2-1 and V is TRBV7-2; TRBD2 agrees at 7 bases. Per the germline V gene, CDR1 is SGHTA and CDR2 is FQGNSA. With 2 bases clipped from V and 2 bases from J, the junction kept 12 bases outside the gene matches. CDR3 length equals 18 residues. The CDR3 DNA follows: TGTGCCAGCAGCTTAACAGCGGGGCGACGGGAGACCTACAATGAGCAGTTCTTC. It is translated as CASSLTAGRRETYNEQFF.

This clonotype appeared a few times. The chain is built from TRBV24-1 and TRBJ2-1; 10 positions agree with TRBD2. This CDR3 is built from 13 residues. CDR1 is KGHDR, CDR2 SFDVKD, per germline. V lost 10 bases, J lost 7 bases, and 6 bases stayed unmatched. The CDR3 loop reads CATRASGGNEQFF. As DNA, the CDR3 is TGTGCCACAAGGGCTAGCGGGGGAAATGAGCAGTTCTTC.

This clonotype was seen at least ten times. The genes are TRBV29-1 and TRBJ1-1; 7 bases fit TRBD1. Germline trimming cut 7 bases from V and 3 bases from J; bases unmatched to any gene: 5. CDR1 and CDR2 from the germline V gene are SQVTM and ANQGSEA. CDR3 size: 12 residues. The CDR3 loop is CSALDRHTEAFF. The CDR3 bases are TGCAGCGCCCTGGACAGGCACACTGAAGCTTTCTTT.

This clonotype was detected a few times. J is TRBJ2-3 and V is TRBV11-2; 9 bases match TRBD2. CDR1 SGHAT and CDR2 FQNNGV come from the germline V gene. The CDR3 runs to 15 residues. The ends lost 1 base at V and 7 bases at J; junction bases unmatched: 6. CDR3 coding DNA: TGTGCCAGCAGCTTAGGTGGCGGGAGGGAAAATACGCAGTATTTT. This sequence encodes CASSLGGGRENTQYF. Together with reference TRBV11-2 and TRBJ2-3, the CDR3 gives the full variable domain: EAGVAQSPRYKIIEKRQSVAFWCNPISGHATLYWYQQILGQGPKLLIQFQNNGVVDDSQLPKDRFSAERLKGVDSTLKIQPAKLEDSAVYLCASSLGGGRENTQYFGPGTRLTVL.

This clonotype was observed many times. The chain has TRBV20-1 and TRBJ1-2, with TRBD1 matching over 9 bases. This CDR3 region has 15 residues. CDR1 and CDR2 (germline): DFQATT, SNEGSKA (reference sequence). The trim removed 3 bases at V and 8 bases at J, leaving 13 bases unmatched. The CDR3 DNA follows: TGCAGTGCTAGGCCAAGGGGGACAGGGATGTCCGGCTACACCTTC. It encodes CSARPRGTGMSGYTF.

In its sample, this clonotype was seen a few times. The chain has TRBV15 and TRBJ1-2; 7 bases fit TRBD1. The CDR3 length is 14 residues. The V gene end was trimmed by 5 bases and the J gene end by 6 bases; junction bases not matched to a gene: 9. The germline CDR1 and CDR2 sequences are LNHNV and YYDKDF (reference sequence). The CDR3 here is CATSQQGRLDGYTF. CDR3 nucleotides: TGTGCCACCAGCCAACAGGGGCGGCTCGATGGCTACACCTTC.

V is TRBV6-1 and J is TRBJ2-7; 9 positions agree with TRBD1. The CDR3 covers 13 residues. Germline V gene data show CDR1 as MNHNS and CDR2 as SASEGT. V was pared by 7 bases and J by 5 bases, with 6 bases of the junction left unmatched. The chain's CDR3 is CASTKQGAHEQYF. The DNA of the CDR3 is TGTGCCAGCACGAAACAGGGGGCCCACGAGCAGTACTTC.

This clonotype was observed at least ten times. This chain uses TRBV7-9 with TRBJ1-1, with TRBD1 matching over 8 bases. CDR1 and CDR2 from the germline V gene are SEHNR and FQNEAQ (reference sequence). This CDR3 contains 15 residues. The ends lost 5 bases at V and 5 bases at J; junction bases unmatched: 10. The CDR3 loop reads CASSPDRGSKTEAFF. The CDR3 coding sequence is TGTGCCAGCAGCCCCGACAGGGGATCGAAGACTGAAGCTTTCTTT.

This clonotype was seen many times. The chain employs TRBV3-1 and TRBJ1-4; D is uncertain. This CDR3 is 15 amino acids long. Trimming left V 4 bases short and J 6 bases short, with 15 bases between. Germline CDR1 LGHDT, CDR2 YNNKEL (reference sequence). Here the CDR3 DNA reads TGTGCCAGCAGCCCTCCGACTGCGGGAGATGAAAAACTGTTTTTT. Translation gives CASSPPTAGDEKLFF.